These T cell receptor beta chains were read from a single sample in a study of cytomegalovirus exposure and HLA in healthy donors. Assay used: immunoSEQ multiplex PCR; TCRdb lists only in-frame clones, some missing. This table holds around 120,000 clones, around 80% found once. Specimen: PBMCs. The receptors here all came from a man younger than 40 in good health and CMV-seronegative. Each CDR3 is given with its conserved first and last residue. D genes are given only for firm matches. The size field is filled for only some rows; it gives once, few, many or a size class.

TRBV7-8	.	.	14	TRBJ2-4	CASSSTGAKNIQYF	TGTGCCAGCAGCTCGACAGGAGCCAAAAACATTCAGTACTTC
TRBV6-5	.	.	15	TRBJ1-2	CASSYSRRGAYGYTF	TGTGCCAGCAGTTACTCGAGAAGGGGCGCCTATGGCTACACCTTC
TRBV7-9	.	.	14	TRBJ1-2	CASSLQGHNYGYTF	TGTGCCAGCAGCTTACAGGGGCATAACTATGGCTACACCTTC
TRBV28	.	.	13	TRBJ1-6	CASRGGSNSPLHF	TGTGCCAGCAGGGGAGGAAGTAATTCACCCCTCCACTTT
TRBV28	.	.	13	TRBJ2-1	CASSAAGMVEQFF	TGTGCCAGCAGTGCGGCAGGGATGGTCGAGCAGTTCTTC
TRBV30	.	TRBD1	12	TRBJ1-2	CAWRPTGNGYTF	TGTGCCTGGCGACCGACAGGGAATGGCTACACCTTC
TRBV6-5	.	.	15	TRBJ2-7	CASRVGPTTIYEQYF	TGTGCCAGCAGGGTGGGGCCAACAACGATCTACGAGCAGTACTTC
TRBV5-6	once	TRBD1	13	TRBJ1-2	CASSPDRGYGYTF	TGTGCCAGCAGCCCAGACAGGGGCTATGGCTACACCTTC
TRBV5-4	.	TRBD1	17	TRBJ2-2	CASSSKISGQGTGELFF	TGTGCCAGCAGCTCGAAGATATCAGGACAGGGTACCGGGGAGCTGTTTTTT
TRBV7-9	.	TRBD1	17	TRBJ1-3	CASSRIRQGFSGNTIYF	TGTGCCAGCAGCCGGATCCGACAGGGCTTCTCTGGAAACACCATATATTTT
TRBV30	.	TRBD1	14	TRBJ2-7	CAWSQGQGTYEQYF	TGTGCCTGGAGTCAGGGACAGGGGACCTACGAGCAGTACTTC
TRBV9	.	TRBD2	18	TRBJ2-7	CASSPNPRTSGKSYEQYF	TGTGCCAGCAGCCCCAACCCGCGAACTAGCGGGAAGTCCTACGAGCAGTACTTC
TRBV30	.	.	13	TRBJ2-2	CAWSVHDAGELFF	TGTGCCTGGAGTGTACACGATGCCGGGGAGCTGTTTTTT
TRBV5-1	.	.	15	TRBJ2-6	CASSFLSSGANVLTF	TGCGCCAGCAGCTTTCTCAGCTCTGGGGCCAACGTCCTGACTTTC
TRBV2	.	TRBD1	15	TRBJ1-5	CASSERRTGREPQHF	TGTGCCAGCAGTGAAAGGAGGACAGGCCGTGAGCCCCAGCATTTT
TRBV9	.	.	15	TRBJ1-6	CASSGPPGRYSPLHF	TGTGCCAGCAGCGGTCCGCCAGGTCGGTATTCACCCCTCCACTTT
TRBV9	.	TRBD1	18	TRBJ2-2	CASSGTGGFEQLTGELFF	TGTGCCAGCAGCGGGACAGGGGGCTTTGAGCAATTAACCGGGGAGCTGTTTTTT
TRBV5-5	.	TRBD1	15	TRBJ1-4	CASSLTGDANEKLFF	TGTGCCAGCAGCCTGACAGGGGATGCTAATGAAAAACTGTTTTTT
TRBV4-3	.	TRBD2	17	TRBJ2-5	CASSQDLRGGTQETQYF	TGCGCCAGCAGCCAAGATTTGCGCGGGGGGACTCAAGAGACCCAGTACTTC
TRBV7-7	.	.	15	TRBJ2-5	CASSLRQAVGETQYF	TGTGCCAGCAGCTTACGACAGGCCGTAGGGGAGACCCAGTACTTC
TRBV28	.	.	13	TRBJ1-1	CASSPLVGSEAFF	TGTGCCAGCAGCCCCCTCGTCGGGTCTGAAGCTTTCTTT
TRBV28	.	.	14	TRBJ1-2	CASSLTRGFYGYTF	TGTGCCAGCAGTTTAACGCGGGGGTTCTATGGCTACACCTTC
TRBV19	.	.	17	TRBJ2-2	CASRRVLQGPAAGELFF	TGTGCCAGTAGGCGGGTCCTACAGGGCCCGGCGGCCGGGGAGCTGTTTTTT
TRBV2	.	.	15	TRBJ1-4	CASSESRAGNEKLFF	TGTGCCAGCAGTGAAAGCCGGGCGGGTAATGAAAAACTGTTTTTT
TRBV19	.	TRBD1	14	TRBJ2-3	CASRKGQGVNTQYF	TGTGCCAGTAGGAAAGGACAGGGGGTGAATACGCAGTATTTT
TRBV6-5	.	.	14	TRBJ1-5	CASSYGRANQPQHF	TGTGCCAGCAGTTACGGGCGGGCGAATCAGCCCCAGCATTTT
TRBV7-3	.	TRBD2	14	TRBJ2-3	CASSPGGGTDTQYF	TGTGCCAGCAGCCCCGGGGGGGGCACAGATACGCAGTATTTT
TRBV10-3	.	.	16	TRBJ1-1	CAISDPQPGKNTEAFF	TGTGCCATCAGTGATCCACAGCCAGGGAAGAACACTGAAGCTTTCTTT
TRBV27	.	.	15	TRBJ1-5	CASSLTTGSNQPQHF	TGTGCCAGCAGTCTAACAACCGGGAGCAATCAGCCCCAGCATTTT
TRBV28	.	TRBD1	14	TRBJ1-1	CASRQGARNTEAFF	TGTGCCAGCAGACAGGGGGCTCGGAACACTGAAGCTTTCTTT
TRBV7-6	.	TRBD1	16	TRBJ2-1	CASSYTGGRVQNEQFF	TGTGCCAGCAGCTACACAGGGGGGAGAGTGCAAAATGAGCAGTTCTTC
TRBV19	.	.	13	TRBJ1-2	CASSPTGGYGYTF	TGTGCCAGTAGTCCTACAGGCGGCTATGGCTACACCTTC
TRBV6-5	few	.	14	TRBJ1-1	CASSYGGGGAEAFF	TGTGCCAGCAGTTACGGGGGAGGAGGCGCTGAAGCTTTCTTT
TRBV5-1	.	.	15	TRBJ1-4	CASSWAGAGNEKLFF	TGCGCCAGCAGCTGGGCGGGGGCAGGGAATGAAAAACTGTTTTTT
TRBV4-3	.	.	17	TRBJ2-1	CASSQDLRGGAYNEQFF	TGCGCCAGCAGCCAAGATCTTAGGGGGGGGGCCTACAATGAGCAGTTCTTC
TRBV5-6	few	TRBD2	17	TRBJ2-3	CASNLAGGASSTDTQYF	TGTGCCAGCAACCTAGCGGGGGGCGCCAGTAGCACAGATACGCAGTATTTT
TRBV29-1	.	TRBD1	14	TRBJ2-1	CSVGGGTGGREQFF	TGCAGCGTTGGGGGGGGGACAGGGGGCCGAGAGCAGTTCTTC
TRBV7-3	few	TRBD2	18	TRBJ2-3	CASSLKPKQRGRTDTQYF	TGTGCCAGCAGCTTAAAACCGAAACAGCGGGGGCGCACAGATACGCAGTATTTT
TRBV6-6	.	.	13	TRBJ2-7	CASSLTQGGEQYF	TGTGCCAGCAGTTTGACTCAGGGGGGCGAGCAGTACTTC
TRBV29-1	.	.	14	TRBJ2-4	CSVERWSAKNIQYF	TGCAGCGTTGAGAGGTGGTCGGCCAAAAACATTCAGTACTTC
TRBV28	few	TRBD1	13	TRBJ2-7	CASSPLDRVEQYF	TGTGCCAGCAGTCCCTTGGACAGGGTTGAGCAGTACTTC
TRBV7-2	.	TRBD1	14	TRBJ2-7	CASSTQGAGDEQYF	TGTGCCAGCAGCACACAGGGGGCGGGGGACGAGCAGTACTTC
TRBV2	.	.	12	TRBJ2-3	CASGQGTDTQYF	TGTGCCAGCGGCCAGGGCACAGATACGCAGTATTTT
TRBV5-1	few	.	15	TRBJ2-2	CASSLVRGDTGELFF	TGCGCCAGCAGCTTGGTCAGGGGCGACACCGGGGAGCTGTTTTTT
TRBV5-4	.	TRBD1	14	TRBJ2-7	CASSHGQGAGEQYF	TGTGCCAGCAGCCATGGACAGGGGGCGGGCGAGCAGTACTTC
TRBV5-4	.	.	12	TRBJ1-2	CASRSAVYGYTF	TGTGCCAGCAGATCCGCGGTCTATGGCTACACCTTC
TRBV5-4	few	TRBD1	16	TRBJ2-2	CASSLQGLGDTGELFF	TGTGCCAGCAGCTTACAGGGGCTAGGGGACACCGGGGAGCTGTTTTTT
TRBV5-1	once	TRBD1	15	TRBJ1-2	CASSLRTGDNYGYTF	TGCGCCAGCAGCCTGCGGACAGGCGACAACTATGGCTACACCTTC
TRBV2	few	TRBD2	14	TRBJ2-7	CASRTAGANYEQYF	TGTGCCAGCAGGACAGCGGGAGCCAACTACGAGCAGTACTTC
TRBV7-6	.	TRBD2	14	TRBJ2-5	CASTALAGGETQYF	TGTGCCAGCACCGCTTTAGCGGGGGGGGAGACCCAGTACTTC
TRBV6-6	.	.	14	TRBJ1-1	CASKLGQMNTEAFF	TGTGCCAGCAAGTTGGGGCAGATGAACACTGAAGCTTTCTTT
TRBV18	.	.	14	TRBJ1-1	CASSPSARDTEAFF	TGTGCCAGCTCACCCTCAGCCAGGGACACTGAAGCTTTCTTT
TRBV5-1	.	TRBD1	16	TRBJ1-1	CASSVQPGQGGTEAFF	TGCGCCAGCAGCGTCCAGCCGGGACAGGGGGGGACTGAAGCTTTCTTT
TRBV30	few	TRBD1	13	TRBJ2-5	CAWQGARQETQYF	TGTGCCTGGCAGGGGGCGCGGCAAGAGACCCAGTACTTC
TRBV4-1	.	TRBD1	16	TRBJ1-5	CASSLLDREGNQPQHF	TGCGCCAGCAGCCTCCTTGACAGGGAGGGCAATCAGCCCCAGCATTTT
TRBV30	.	.	15	TRBJ1-4	CAWSPNRWGYEKLFF	TGTGCCTGGAGTCCCAACAGGTGGGGATATGAAAAACTGTTTTTT
TRBV5-4	.	TRBD1	17	TRBJ2-7	CASSSPTGIPFSYEQYF	TGTGCCAGCAGCTCCCCGACAGGGATACCTTTCTCCTACGAGCAGTACTTC
TRBV5-4	.	TRBD1	15	TRBJ1-4	CASSFTGVTNEKLFF	TGTGCCAGCAGTTTCACAGGGGTAACTAATGAAAAACTGTTTTTT
TRBV4-2	.	TRBD2	16	TRBJ2-7	CASSPREGLSSYEQYF	TGTGCCAGCAGCCCCCGGGAGGGGTTAAGCTCCTACGAGCAGTACTTC
TRBV5-5	.	.	14	TRBJ1-1	CASSTPHRNTEAFF	TGTGCCAGCAGCACTCCGCACAGGAACACTGAAGCTTTCTTT